The TCR beta chain under discussion was sequenced for a study of OX40 agonist ivuxolimab in advanced cancers. About the study: Those enrolled were roughly 80% male, with a mean age of roughly 62 years and ages from 23 to 79. Three patients, one with hepatocellular carcinoma and two with cutaneous melanoma, achieved partial responses. Regarding the study as a whole: Clonal expansion in partial responders at 0.1-3.0 mg/kg ranked among the lowest. Circulating CD4+ and CD8+ T cells showed clonal expansion by week 6 at 0.1 to 3.0 mg/kg.

Here immunoSEQ multiplex PCR was the method, and the copy in TCRdb shows in-frame clones only, minus some. The sample has 70,000 to 85,000 clones; 84% are singletons. This clone was observed a few times. Its target is unknown. The V segment lost 4 bases and the J segment 5 bases; nucleotides outside the gene matches: 10. The germline CDR1 and CDR2 sequences are ENHRY and SYGVKD. There are 15 residues in the CDR3. This material consisted of CD4+ or CD8+ T cells sorted from blood, taken in a trial of the OX40 agonist ivuxolimab. This receptor was taken from an adult with an advanced solid tumor such as melanoma, head and neck, liver or kidney cancer. The chain recombines TRBV10-3 with TRBJ2-7; 8 nucleotides match TRBD1. DNA of the CDR3: TGTGCCATCAGTGGAACGAGACAGGGGACCAACGAGCAGTACTTC. It encodes CAISGTRQGTNEQYF.